The rows below give T cell receptor beta chains drawn from one sample of a study of blood T cell repertoires in COVID-19. Sequenced by immunoSEQ multiplex PCR; TCRdb stores in-frame clones only, minus some. The table records roughly 72,000 clones, 70% to 80% of them present only once. Sequencing was done on a sample of peripheral blood. These receptors were taken from a woman of 80 years or more with active or convalescent COVID-19. The CDR3 runs from the conserved cysteine through the conserved F or W. A D gene is named only where the DNA matches it firmly. Where a row states a size, it is once, few, many or the class of an expanded clone; other rows omit it.

len	v_gene	abundance	j_gene	d_gene	CDR3aa	CDR3nt
14	TRBV5-6	NA	TRBJ1-5	TRBD1	CASSKTTGGQPQHF	TGTGCCAGCAGTAAAACGACAGGGGGGCAGCCCCAGCATTTT
15	TRBV19	NA	TRBJ2-1	TRBD1	CASSIWDSSYNEQFF	TGTGCCAGTAGTATCTGGGACAGCTCCTACAATGAGCAGTTCTTC
15	TRBV5-1	few	TRBJ1-5	NA	CASSLDSGGSQPQHF	TGCGCCAGCAGCTTGGATTCGGGGGGCAGTCAGCCCCAGCATTTT
13	TRBV7-3	NA	TRBJ2-1	TRBD1	CASSSTGGNEQFF	TGTGCCAGCAGCTCGACAGGGGGCAATGAGCAGTTCTTC
16	TRBV29-1	few	TRBJ2-6	TRBD1	CSVPGQGRTGANVLTF	TGCAGCGTTCCGGGACAGGGAAGAACTGGGGCCAACGTCCTGACTTTC
20	TRBV7-6	NA	TRBJ2-1	TRBD1	CASSLGFGQGAYSSYNEQFF	TGTGCCAGCAGCTTAGGATTCGGACAGGGGGCCTATAGCTCCTACAATGAGCAGTTCTTC
13	TRBV11-3	NA	TRBJ2-4	NA	CASSRTGSDIQYF	TGTGCCAGCAGCCGCACAGGGTCGGACATTCAGTACTTC
18	TRBV7-9	few	TRBJ2-3	NA	CASSLLGRGLGSTDTQYF	TGTGCCAGCAGCTTACTAGGTCGAGGCCTCGGTAGCACAGATACGCAGTATTTT
14	TRBV5-1	NA	TRBJ2-1	TRBD1	CASSPSTGVVEQFF	TGCGCCAGCAGCCCTTCGACAGGGGTGGTTGAGCAGTTCTTC
16	TRBV10-1	NA	TRBJ2-1	TRBD2	CASSERRGGSYNEQFF	TGCGCCAGCAGTGAGCGGCGGGGGGGATCCTACAATGAGCAGTTCTTC
17	TRBV19	NA	TRBJ2-3	TRBD2	CASSIRTSGDKGDTQYF	TGTGCCAGTAGTATTCGGACTAGCGGGGACAAGGGGGATACGCAGTATTTT
14	TRBV27	NA	TRBJ2-2	NA	CARIGTPNTGELFF	TGTGCCAGGATCGGGACACCTAACACCGGGGAGCTGTTTTTT
18	TRBV28	NA	TRBJ2-7	TRBD2	CASKPGGWKREFTYEQYF	TGTGCCAGCAAACCGGGTGGGTGGAAGCGGGAGTTCACCTACGAGCAGTACTTC
13	TRBV5-5	NA	TRBJ1-1	NA	CASSFASYTEAFF	TGTGCCAGCAGCTTTGCCAGTTACACTGAAGCTTTCTTT
16	TRBV6-5	NA	TRBJ1-5	TRBD1	CASSYAGQGSNQPQHF	TGTGCCAGCAGTTACGCCGGACAGGGTAGCAATCAGCCCCAGCATTTT
15	TRBV2	NA	TRBJ2-1	TRBD2	CASSASSGRAGEQFF	TGTGCCAGCAGTGCGTCTAGCGGGAGGGCTGGGGAGCAGTTCTTC
14	TRBV2	few	TRBJ1-1	NA	CASSRQSANTEAFF	TGTGCCAGCAGTAGACAGTCTGCGAACACTGAAGCTTTCTTT
14	TRBV30	NA	TRBJ2-4	NA	CAWSVHLAKNIQYF	TGTGCCTGGAGTGTACACCTAGCCAAAAACATTCAGTACTTC
14	TRBV14	NA	TRBJ2-7	TRBD2	CASSHLAASYEQYF	TGTGCCAGCAGCCACCTAGCGGCCTCCTACGAGCAGTACTTC
14	TRBV9	NA	TRBJ2-5	TRBD2	CASAKRGGQETQYF	TGTGCCAGCGCGAAGCGGGGGGGCCAAGAGACCCAGTACTTC
16	TRBV21-1	NA	TRBJ2-5	NA	CASSKLVRGQQETQYF	TGTGCCAGCAGCAAATTGGTCAGGGGGCAACAAGAGACCCAGTACTTC
14	TRBV6-2/TRBV6-3	many	TRBJ1-2	NA	CASSYSVVKSGYTF	TGTGCCAGCAGTTACTCCGTGGTTAAGAGTGGCTACACCTTC
13	TRBV7-9	NA	TRBJ1-5	NA	CASSKDFNQPQHF	TGTGCCAGCAGCAAGGACTTTAATCAGCCCCAGCATTTT
13	TRBV4-3	NA	TRBJ2-5	NA	CASSARVGETQYF	TGCGCCAGCAGCGCCAGGGTCGGAGAGACCCAGTACTTC
15	TRBV18	once	TRBJ2-7	TRBD1	CASSLTGTGTYEQYF	TGTGCCAGCTCACTAACCGGGACAGGGACCTACGAGCAGTACTTC
16	TRBV3-1/TRBV3-2	few	TRBJ1-1	NA	CASSHTALGVNTEAFF	TGTGCCAGCAGCCATACAGCTCTTGGCGTGAACACTGAAGCTTTCTTT
15	TRBV5-5	NA	TRBJ2-1	NA	CASSILASSYNEQFF	TGTGCCAGCAGCATATTGGCCAGCTCCTACAATGAGCAGTTCTTC
14	TRBV11-3	few	TRBJ2-7	TRBD2	CASRSGGAVYEQYF	TGTGCCAGCAGAAGCGGGGGAGCGGTCTACGAGCAGTACTTC
16	TRBV4-1	NA	TRBJ2-3	TRBD2	CASSQGSEGGPYTQYF	TGCGCCAGCAGCCAAGGGAGTGAGGGAGGGCCATATACGCAGTATTTT
18	TRBV19	NA	TRBJ1-4	NA	CASSMGGANLATNEKLFF	TGTGCCAGTAGTATGGGAGGGGCCAACCTCGCAACTAATGAAAAACTGTTTTTT
17	TRBV19	NA	TRBJ2-1	TRBD2	CASSIETSGSGYNEQFF	TGTGCCAGTAGTATAGAGACTAGCGGGAGTGGTTACAATGAGCAGTTCTTC
15	TRBV6-5	NA	TRBJ1-3	NA	CASSYSGPGGNTIYF	TGTGCCAGCAGTTACTCGGGTCCAGGCGGAAACACCATATATTTT
15	TRBV27	NA	TRBJ2-4	NA	CASSLSAGTKNIQYF	TGTGCCAGCAGTTTATCGGCAGGCACCAAAAACATTCAGTACTTC
15	TRBV2	NA	TRBJ2-7	NA	CASSEASRASYEQYF	TGTGCCAGCAGTGAAGCCTCGAGGGCCTCCTACGAGCAGTACTTC
13	TRBV5-1	NA	TRBJ2-2	NA	CASSRTTTGELFF	TGCGCCAGCAGCCGGACAACCACCGGGGAGCTGTTTTTT
15	TRBV27	NA	TRBJ2-7	NA	CASSLLGGTPYEQYF	TGTGCCAGCAGTTTACTGGGCGGGACCCCCTACGAGCAGTACTTC
17	TRBV19	NA	TRBJ1-5	NA	CASSIPGAAYSNQPQHF	TGTGCCAGTAGTATCCCAGGGGCCGCCTATAGCAATCAGCCCCAGCATTTT
17	TRBV11-2	NA	TRBJ2-1	TRBD2	CASSPTPRRESHNEQFF	TGTGCCAGCAGCCCAACTCCAAGGCGGGAGTCCCACAATGAGCAGTTCTTC
9	TRBV20-1	once	TRBJ2-7	NA	CSARDLEAF	TGCAGTGCTAGAGATCTCGAGGCCTTC
17	TRBV5-1	NA	TRBJ2-1	TRBD2	CASKVGSGGSSNNEQFF	TGCGCCAGCAAGGTTGGTAGCGGGGGGTCCTCCAACAATGAGCAGTTCTTC
13	TRBV27	once	TRBJ2-3	NA	CASRKRSTDTQYF	TGTGCCAGCAGAAAGCGGAGCACAGATACGCAGTATTTT
17	TRBV19	few	TRBJ1-4	TRBD1	CASRDPGQGATNEKLFF	TGTGCCAGTAGGGACCCGGGACAGGGGGCAACTAATGAAAAACTGTTTTTT
15	TRBV5-6	NA	TRBJ1-4	TRBD1	CASSFKETGEEKLFF	TGTGCCAGCAGCTTTAAGGAGACAGGGGAAGAAAAACTGTTTTTT
12	TRBV29-1	once	TRBJ1-1	TRBD1	CSVKIRGREAFF	TGCAGCGTTAAGATCAGGGGGCGGGAAGCTTTCTTT
17	TRBV14	NA	TRBJ2-7	NA	CASSRGRASMSLYEQYF	TGTGCCAGCAGCCGGGGCAGGGCAAGCATGAGCCTCTACGAGCAGTACTTC
11	TRBV7-9	NA	TRBJ2-7	NA	CASSLRDLQYF	TGTGCCAGCAGCCTACGGGATTTGCAGTACTTC
16	TRBV7-9	NA	TRBJ1-1	NA	CASSLEFGQGNTEAFF	TGTGCCAGCAGCTTAGAATTCGGGCAGGGGAACACTGAAGCTTTCTTT
15	TRBV5-1	NA	TRBJ1-2	NA	CASSLGRALNYGYTF	TGCGCCAGCAGCTTGGGGCGGGCACTTAACTATGGCTACACCTTC
16	TRBV4-1	NA	TRBJ1-2	NA	CASSPLGWQGTYVYTF	TGCGCCAGCAGCCCCCTAGGATGGCAGGGGACCTATGTCTACACCTTC
14	TRBV24-1	NA	TRBJ2-5	NA	CATSAGGSGETQYF	TGTGCCACCAGTGCCGGGGGATCGGGAGAGACCCAGTACTTC
16	TRBV27	NA	TRBJ1-6	TRBD1	CASSQRTGGGSSPLHF	TGTGCCAGCAGTCAGCGGACAGGGGGCGGGAGTTCACCCCTCCACTTT
16	TRBV5-4	NA	TRBJ2-5	TRBD2	CASSSITSGGAETQYF	TGTGCCAGCAGTTCCATCACTAGCGGGGGGGCGGAGACCCAGTACTTC
14	TRBV6-5	few	TRBJ2-7	NA	CASSLGRGSYEQYF	TGTGCCAGCAGTCTGGGCCGGGGGTCCTACGAGCAGTACTTC
16	TRBV7-2	NA	TRBJ2-5	TRBD2	CASSLSPSGGQETQYF	TGTGCCAGCAGCTTATCGCCTAGCGGGGGACAAGAGACCCAGTACTTC